This entry lists 32 T cell receptor beta chains sequenced from one sample in a study of Ad26.COV2.S vaccination and SARS-CoV-2 variants. Method: immunoSEQ multiplex PCR; TCRdb's copy keeps in-frame clones and lacks some. Of around 400,000 clones in the sample, about four fifths were seen once. The sample's treatment: roughly 19 received Ad26.COV2.S at low or high dose, single or two shots; roughly five received placebo; per-sample allocation not given. Sampling took place 63 days after the first vaccine or placebo injection. This sample comprised peripheral blood, obtained in a trial of Ad26.COV2.S vaccine versus placebo. The source is a person between 18 and 60 years old who received the Ad26.COV2.S COVID-19 vaccine or a placebo.

The rearrangement links TRBV19 to TRBJ1-5; D perhaps matches TRBD1 (6 bases). The V gene's germline CDR1 is LNHDA and CDR2 SQIVND (reference sequence). This CDR3 has 15 residues. Trimming removed 5 bases at V and 5 bases at J, with 16 bases between. The CDR3 DNA sequence: TGTGCCAGTAGTCAAACCGGGGGGGCCGATCAGCCCCAGCATTTT. The encoded protein is CASSQTGGADQPQHF.

CDR3 nucleotides: TGTGCCAGCAGCTCCGAAGAAAGCCCCTACAATGAGCAGTTCTTC. It specifies CASSSEESPYNEQFF. The V gene is TRBV7-7, the J gene TRBJ2-1, with unresolved D. This CDR3 contains 15 residues. Trimming took 4 bases from V and 2 from J, leaving 12 bases between them. The V gene's germline CDR1 is SSHAT and CDR2 FNYEAQ (reference sequence).

The genes are TRBV5-6 and TRBJ1-2; D not certain. Germline V gene lookup returns CDR1 SGHDT and CDR2 YYEEEE. CDR3 length equals 15 residues. Trimming left V 0 bases short and J 1 base short, with 10 bases between. The CDR3 sequence: CASSLVGRVNYGYTF. The CDR3 nucleotides are TGTGCCAGCAGCTTGGTCGGACGGGTTAACTATGGCTACACCTTC.

The chain couples TRBV11-2 to TRBJ1-1; D gene uncertain. Trimming took off 4 bases at V and 0 bases at J, with 6 bases between the two ends. From germline, CDR1 is SGHAT and CDR2 FQNNGV. The CDR3 runs 13 residues. CDR3 DNA: TGTGCCAGCAGCTATCACCTGAACACTGAAGCTTTCTTT. Translating gives CASSYHLNTEAFF.

V and J are TRBV5-6 and TRBJ1-2, with a possible D match to TRBD1 (5 bases). This CDR3 region has 12 residues. Germline CDR1 SGHDT, CDR2 YYEEEE. Trimming took 4 bases from V and 8 from J, leaving 12 bases between them. The DNA of the CDR3 is TGTGCCAGCAGCATAGGGACCTTGGGCTACACCTTC. Its translation: CASSIGTLGYTF. The full variable domain, rest sourced from reference TRBV5-6 and TRBJ1-2, is DAGVTQSPTHLIKTRGQQVTLRCSPKSGHDTVSWYQQALGQGPQFIFQYYEEEERQRGNFPDRFSGHQFPNYSSELNVNALLLGDSALYLCASSIGTLGYTFGSGTRLTVV.

This rearrangement joins TRBV30 to TRBJ2-3; D uncertain. Germline values: CDR1 GTSNPN, CDR2 SVGIG (reference sequence). V gave up 4 bases and J gave up 2 bases, with 13 bases separating them. The CDR3 runs 14 residues. The DNA of the CDR3 is TGTGCCTGGATTAGGACCCCGAACACAGATACGCAGTATTTT. The encoded protein is CAWIRTPNTDTQYF.

The gene calls are TRBV20-1 and TRBJ1-2; 7 bases match TRBD1. Trimming at V came to 5 bases and at J to 8 bases, leaving 5 bases not matched to a gene. The CDR3 extends over 11 amino acids. Germline-derived CDR1 and CDR2 are DFQATT and SNEGSKA (reference sequence). The CDR3 DNA is TGCAGTGCTTCCCAGGGGGAAGGCTACACCTTC. It translates to CSASQGEGYTF.

The V and J genes are TRBV29-1 and TRBJ1-2; possibly TRBD1 for D (6 bases). Germline loops: CDR1 SQVTM, CDR2 ANQGSEA. V gave up 4 bases and J gave up 4 bases, with 16 bases separating them. This CDR3 is built from 14 residues. The CDR3 sequence: CSVAGQQGGYGYTF. CDR3 bases: TGCAGCGTTGCGGGACAACAAGGAGGCTATGGCTACACCTTC.

The rearrangement links TRBV19 to TRBJ1-2; 10 nucleotides match TRBD1. The trim removed 5 bases at V and 2 bases at J, leaving 5 bases unmatched. Germline loops: CDR1 LNHDA, CDR2 SQIVND (reference sequence). There are 15 residues in the CDR3. In DNA form, the CDR3 reads TGTGCCAGTAGTCTACCGGGACAGGGGAACTATGGCTACACCTTC. Residues: CASSLPGQGNYGYTF.

This clone was found once. The genes are TRBV7-9 and TRBJ1-2; D is possibly TRBD1 (5 bases). The V gene's germline CDR1 is SEHNR and CDR2 FQNEAQ (reference sequence). The CDR3 has 14 residues. V lost 5 bases, J lost 2 bases, and 12 bases lay in between. The CDR3 region is CASSPDRFNYGYTF. DNA for the CDR3: TGTGCCAGCAGCCCAGACAGATTCAACTATGGCTACACCTTC. The variable domain in full, completed from reference TRBV7-9 and TRBJ1-2, reads DTGVSQNPRHKITKRGQNVTFRCDPISEHNRLYWYRQTLGQGPEFLTYFQNEAQLEKSRLLSDRFSAERPKGSFSTLEIQRTEQGDSAMYLCASSPDRFNYGYTFGSGTRLTVV.

The J gene is TRBJ1-4, the V gene TRBV5-4; D not certain. The germline V and J ends were trimmed by 4 bases and 2 bases, with 9 bases remaining between them. CDR3 length: 14 amino acids. Germline V lookup: CDR1 SGHNT, CDR2 YYREEE (reference sequence). The CDR3 loop reads CASSARGTNEKLFF. Written as DNA, the CDR3 is TGTGCCAGCAGCGCACGAGGGACTAATGAAAAACTGTTTTTT.

V and J are TRBV5-6 and TRBJ2-5; 10 bases line up with TRBD2. Losses at the gene ends were 3 bases for V and 5 bases for J; bases not matched to a gene: 10. Per germline, CDR1 SGHDT and CDR2 YYEEEE. The CDR3 runs 16 residues. The CDR3 bases are TGTGCCAGCAGCTCCCCCTCTAGCGGGGGTTGGGAGACCCAGTACTTC. Translated: CASSSPSSGGWETQYF.

The count of this clone is one. This rearrangement joins TRBV11-3 to TRBJ2-7, with D possibly TRBD2 on 6 matching bases. The CDR3 extends over 12 amino acids. The germline V gene has CDR1 SGHNT and CDR2 YENEEA. V was cut by 3 bases and J by 8 bases, with 11 bases left in between. The CDR3, as DNA: TGTGCCAGCAGCTTTCCCGGAGGGCAGCAGTACTTC. Translated: CASSFPGGQQYF.

The chain employs TRBV5-1 and TRBJ1-2, with D possibly matching TRBD1 (5 bases). The germline V and J ends were trimmed by 0 bases and 3 bases, with 15 bases remaining between them. The V gene's germline CDR1 is SGHRS and CDR2 YFSETQ. CDR3 size: 16 residues. The CDR3 reads CASSLVGGDGDYGYTF. CDR3 bases: TGCGCCAGCAGCTTGGTTGGTGGGGACGGAGACTATGGCTACACCTTC.

The chain links TRBV27 to TRBJ2-7, with a weak D call TRBD2 (5 bases). The V and J ends lost 4 bases and 3 bases respectively, with 13 bases between them. The CDR3 consists of 14 residues. The germline V gene encodes CDR1 MNHEY and CDR2 SMNVEV (reference sequence). The CDR3 DNA reads as TGTGCCAGCAGTTCCTCCGGACTGATCTACGAGCAGTACTTC. This translates into CASSSSGLIYEQYF.

The chain couples TRBV6-5 to TRBJ2-7, with 7 bases fitting TRBD2. The V segment lost 0 bases and the J segment 1 base; nucleotides outside the gene matches: 3. Germline V CDR1 and CDR2: MNHEY, SVGAGI. The CDR3 is made up of 15 amino acids. The chain's CDR3 is CASSYSWGGSYEQYF. The CDR3, as DNA: TGTGCCAGCAGTTACTCTTGGGGGGGATCCTACGAGCAGTACTTC.

This clone was counted a few times. The chain combines TRBV5-5 with TRBJ1-5; D is uncertain. V was trimmed by 4 bases and J by 1 base, leaving 12 bases between them. CDR3 length: 15 amino acids. The germline V gene has CDR1 SGHKS and CDR2 YYEKEE (reference sequence). CDR3 amino acids: CASSRYSVSNQPQHF. CDR3 nucleotides: TGTGCCAGCAGCCGGTATTCTGTGAGCAATCAGCCCCAGCATTTT.

The chain joins TRBV5-5 to TRBJ1-1; 7 bases fit TRBD1. Unmatched junction bases numbered 7, after V lost 4 bases and J lost 4 bases. The germline V gene encodes CDR1 SGHKS and CDR2 YYEKEE (reference sequence). The CDR3 is 14 amino acids. The CDR3 bases are TGTGCCAGCAGCATCACAGGGGTTGGCACTGAAGCTTTCTTT. Translated: CASSITGVGTEAFF.

This clone came up once. The sample carries other DNA sequences with the same CDR3. The J gene is TRBJ2-3, the V gene TRBV7-9; D remains ambiguous. The CDR3 has 11 residues. Germline CDR1 and CDR2: SEHNR and FQNEAQ (reference sequence). Trimming shortened V by 3 bases and J by 6 bases, and 4 bases separated the two germline ends. The CDR3 reads CASSFRDTQYF. DNA of the CDR3: TGTGCCAGCAGCTTTAGGGATACGCAGTATTTT.

The chain combines TRBV5-6 with TRBJ1-6, with 8 bases that match TRBD1. V lost 4 bases and J lost 18; bases outside the gene matches: 15. The CDR3 loop spans 14 amino acids. CDR1 is SGHDT and CDR2 is YYEEEE in the germline V gene. For the CDR3, the DNA is TGTGCCAGCAGCACGGGACAGGCAATTCACGGACGCCACTTT. Protein sequence: CASSTGQAIHGRHF.

In its sample, this clone was seen many times. The chain recombines TRBV6-2 or TRBV6-3 with TRBJ2-3, with 7 bases aligning to TRBD2. The CDR3 totals 16 residues. V lost 5 bases to trimming and J lost 7 bases; unmatched junction nucleotides: 15. The germline V gene encodes CDR1 MNHEY and CDR2 SVGEGT. The CDR3 nucleotides read TGTGCCAGCAGTGACCGCGTAGGGACTACCGGAAATACGCAGTATTTT. As protein: CASSDRVGTTGNTQYF.

This clone was detected only once. The chain carries TRBV6-6 and TRBJ2-7, with D possibly TRBD2 on 5 matching bases. Trimming removed 0 bases from V and 6 bases from J, with 15 bases in between. CDR1 and CDR2 from the germline V gene are MNHNY and SVGAGI (reference sequence). The CDR3 has 15 amino acids. The CDR3 is CASSYSPGVLGEQYF. CDR3 DNA sequence: TGTGCCAGCAGTTACTCACCCGGGGTTCTCGGCGAGCAGTACTTC.

The chain combines TRBV27 with TRBJ1-2; maybe TRBD1 (5 bases). Germline V CDR1 and CDR2: MNHEY, SMNVEV (reference sequence). Trimming removed 2 bases at V and 6 bases at J, with 7 bases between. The CDR3 totals 12 residues. The CDR3 protein is CASSLRGNGYTF. For the CDR3, the DNA is TGTGCCAGCAGTTTACGGGGGAATGGCTACACCTTC.

This rearrangement joins TRBV5-1 to TRBJ1-1, with no clear D. V was clipped by 4 bases and J by 2 bases, with 9 bases between them. In germline, CDR1 is SGHRS, CDR2 YFSETQ. The CDR3 runs to 13 residues. DNA for the CDR3: TGCGCCAGCAGCACCGACCCTAACACTGAAGCTTTCTTT. Its translation is CASSTDPNTEAFF.

V and J are TRBV12-5 and TRBJ2-1, with D possibly being TRBD2 (5 bases). Germline V gene sequence: CDR1 LGHNT, CDR2 FRNRAP. This CDR3 comprises 18 residues. Trimming took off 0 bases at V and 0 bases at J, with 15 bases between the two ends. CDR3 region: CASGLVLWQRNSYNEQFF. The CDR3 DNA reads TGTGCTAGTGGTTTGGTACTTTGGCAGCGGAACTCCTACAATGAGCAGTTCTTC.

The genes are TRBV29-1 and TRBJ2-1; TRBD2 agrees at 7 bases. The germline V gene has CDR1 SQVTM and CDR2 ANQGSEA. V was pared by 3 bases and J by 10 bases, with 6 bases of the junction left unmatched. The CDR3 extends over 12 amino acids. CDR3 nucleotides: TGCAGCGTTGATAAGGGGAGGGTCGAGCAGTTCTTC. The encoded protein is CSVDKGRVEQFF.

CDR3 sequence reads: CASSPNRGGWMNTEAFF. Here the CDR3 DNA reads TGTGCCAGCTCACCAAATCGGGGAGGGTGGATGAACACTGAAGCTTTCTTT. The V gene is TRBV18, the J gene TRBJ1-1; unclear D gene. Germline-derived CDR1 and CDR2 are KGHSH and LQKENI. V dropped 2 bases and J dropped 0 bases, with 16 bases sitting between them. CDR3 length: 17 residues.

The chain combines TRBV27 with TRBJ1-6, with TRBD1 matching 7 bases. This CDR3 has 14 residues. V lost 3 bases, J lost 11 bases, and 7 bases stayed unmatched. CDR1 is MNHEY, CDR2 SMNVEV, per germline (reference sequence). Here the CDR3 DNA reads TGTGCCAGCAGTTTCCCCCACAGGGGAGCACCCCTCCACTTT. This codes for CASSFPHRGAPLHF.

The chain links TRBV9 to TRBJ2-7, with D unresolved. This CDR3 has 14 amino acids. Per germline, CDR1 SGDLS and CDR2 YYNGEE. V shed 0 bases and J shed 3 bases, with 10 bases lying between them. CDR3 sequence (DNA): TGTGCCAGCAGCGTAGGGCCTACCAGCTACGAGCAGTACTTC. This translates into CASSVGPTSYEQYF. Combining the CDR3 with reference TRBV9 and TRBJ2-7 gives the whole variable domain DSGVTQTPKHLITATGQRVTLRCSPRSGDLSVYWYQQSLDQGLQFLIQYYNGEERAKGNILERFSAQQFPDLHSELNLSSLELGDSALYFCASSVGPTSYEQYFGPGTRLTVT.

J is TRBJ1-6 and V is TRBV7-3; no definite D call. The V end lost 0 bases, the J end lost 10 bases, and 16 bases lay between the germline ends. The CDR3 has 16 residues. Per germline, CDR1 SGHTA and CDR2 FQGTGA. CDR3 residues: CASSLTGVVRESPLHF. CDR3 coding DNA: TGTGCCAGCAGCTTAACCGGGGTGGTGAGGGAATCACCCCTCCACTTT.

The chain uses TRBV5-1 and TRBJ2-7; D may match TRBD1 or TRBD2 (5 bases each). Trimming took 1 base from V and 3 from J, leaving 11 bases between them. This CDR3 is 14 amino acids long. Germline V gene lookup returns CDR1 SGHRS and CDR2 YFSETQ. The CDR3 is CASSLIGTSYEQYF. CDR3 nucleotides: TGCGCCAGCAGCTTGATCGGGACCAGCTACGAGCAGTACTTC.

Concerning this clone: One end of the junction does not line up with germline, which may come from a read error. The J gene is TRBJ1-1, the V gene TRBV5-4; D is ambiguous. From germline, CDR1 is SGHNT and CDR2 YYREEE (reference sequence). The CDR3 spans 11 residues. CDR3 nucleotide sequence: TGTGCCAGCCTAAAGAACGCTGAAGCTTTCTTT. Protein sequence: CASLKNAEAFF.